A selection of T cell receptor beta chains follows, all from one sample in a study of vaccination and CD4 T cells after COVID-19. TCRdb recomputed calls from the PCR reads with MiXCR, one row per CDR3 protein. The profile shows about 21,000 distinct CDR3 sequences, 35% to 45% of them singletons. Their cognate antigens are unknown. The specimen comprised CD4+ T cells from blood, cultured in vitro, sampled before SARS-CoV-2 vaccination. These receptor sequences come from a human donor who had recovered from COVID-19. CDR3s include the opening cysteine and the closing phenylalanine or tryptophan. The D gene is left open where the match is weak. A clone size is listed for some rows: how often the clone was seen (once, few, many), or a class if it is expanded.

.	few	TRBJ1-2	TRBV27	CASSLVPGQYTF	TGTGCCAGCAGTTTGGTCCCCGGACAGTACACCTTC
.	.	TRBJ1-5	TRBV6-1	CASSENLNQPQHF	TGTGCCAGCAGTGAAAACTTAAATCAGCCCCAGCATTTT
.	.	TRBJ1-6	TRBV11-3	CASSSAGPNSPLHF	TGTGCCAGCAGCTCGGCAGGGCCCAATTCACCCCTCCACTTT
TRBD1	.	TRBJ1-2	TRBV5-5	CASRHGQGNYGYTF	TGTGCCAGCAGACATGGACAGGGTAACTATGGCTACACCTTC
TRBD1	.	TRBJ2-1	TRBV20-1	CSARSPGQGSRASSYNEQFF	TGCAGTGCTAGATCTCCGGGACAGGGCTCCAGAGCCAGCTCCTACAATGAGCAGTTCTTC
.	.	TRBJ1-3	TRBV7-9	CASSWGQGSGNTIYF	TGTGCCAGCAGCTGGGGGCAGGGTTCTGGAAACACCATATATTTT
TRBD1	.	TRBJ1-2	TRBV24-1	CATGPGQGGGYTF	TGTGCCACCGGACCGGGACAGGGAGGTGGCTACACCTTC
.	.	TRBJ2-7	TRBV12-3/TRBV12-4	CASSGDVGEQYF	TGTGCCAGCAGTGGGGATGTCGGGGAGCAGTACTTC
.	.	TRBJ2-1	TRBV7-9	CASSSPSSNEQFF	TGTGCCAGCAGCTCCCCGAGTAGCAATGAGCAGTTCTTC
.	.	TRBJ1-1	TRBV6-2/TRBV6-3	CASSEGVDTEAFF	TGTGCCAGCAGTGAGGGGGTTGACACTGAAGCTTTCTTT
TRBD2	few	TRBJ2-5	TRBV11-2	CASSLALAGGETQYF	TGTGCCAGCAGCTTAGCTCTAGCGGGGGGAGAGACCCAGTACTTC
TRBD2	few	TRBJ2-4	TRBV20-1	CSASRVGTLAEIAKNIQYF	TGCAGTGCTAGTCGGGTTGGAACGCTAGCGGAAATAGCCAAAAACATTCAGTACTTC
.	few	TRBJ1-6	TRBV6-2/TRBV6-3	CASSLRVRDNSPLHF	TGTGCCAGCAGTTTGCGGGTGAGGGATAATTCACCCCTCCACTTT
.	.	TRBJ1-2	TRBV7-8	CASSLSEVAAHSGYTF	TGTGCCAGCAGCTTAAGTGAAGTGGCTGCCCACAGTGGCTACACCTTC
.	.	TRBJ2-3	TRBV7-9	CASSPYTDNTDTQYF	TGTGCCAGCAGCCCCTACACAGACAACACAGATACGCAGTATTTT
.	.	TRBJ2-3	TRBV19	CASTLTLGTDTQYF	TGTGCCAGTACCCTTACTTTAGGCACAGATACGCAGTATTTT
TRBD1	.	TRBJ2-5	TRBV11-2	CASSPGTEETQYF	TGTGCCAGCAGCCCCGGGACAGAGGAGACCCAGTACTTC
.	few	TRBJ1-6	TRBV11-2	CASSLGDRLGSPLHF	TGTGCCAGCAGCTTAGGAGACAGGCTTGGGTCACCCCTCCACTTT
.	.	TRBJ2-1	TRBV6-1	CASRPPRGTDNEQFF	TGTGCCAGCAGGCCCCCCCGGGGGACCGACAATGAGCAGTTCTTC
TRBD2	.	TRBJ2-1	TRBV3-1	CASSQDSVGTRGGEQFF	TGTGCCAGCAGCCAAGATTCGGTGGGTACGCGGGGGGGTGAGCAGTTCTTC
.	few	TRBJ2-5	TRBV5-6	CASSLRAGVVETQYF	TGTGCCAGCAGCTTGAGGGCCGGGGTGGTAGAGACCCAGTACTTC
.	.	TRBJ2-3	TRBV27	CASRPSASTDTQYF	TGTGCCAGCAGACCTAGCGCTAGCACAGATACGCAGTATTTT
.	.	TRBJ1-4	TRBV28	CASRTGTVTTNEKLFF	TGTGCCAGCAGAACCGGGACGGTCACAACTAATGAAAAACTGTTTTTT
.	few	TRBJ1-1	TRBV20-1	CSASLGAEAFF	TGCAGTGCTAGTCTGGGGGCTGAAGCTTTCTTT
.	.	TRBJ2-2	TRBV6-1	CASSARTVNTGELFF	TGTGCCAGCAGCGCAAGGACAGTAAACACCGGGGAGCTGTTTTTT
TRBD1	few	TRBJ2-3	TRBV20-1	CSASDSGTGAGDTQYF	TGCAGTGCTAGCGACTCCGGGACAGGGGCAGGAGATACGCAGTATTTT
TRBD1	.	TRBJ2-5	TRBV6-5	CASSSGTGILETQYF	TGTGCCAGCAGTTCCGGGACAGGGATTTTGGAGACCCAGTACTTC
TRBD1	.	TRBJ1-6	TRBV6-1	CASSRDRGRIDSPLHF	TGTGCCAGCAGTAGGGACAGGGGGCGCATTGATTCACCCCTCCACTTT
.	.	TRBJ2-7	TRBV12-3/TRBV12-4	CASSLRGSSSYEQYF	TGTGCCAGCAGTTTAAGAGGGAGCAGCTCCTACGAGCAGTACTTC
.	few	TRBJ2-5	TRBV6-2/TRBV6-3	CASKEGQETQYF	TGTGCCAGCAAAGAGGGACAAGAGACCCAGTACTTC
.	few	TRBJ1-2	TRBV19	CASSTRVDYGYTF	TGTGCCAGTAGTACCAGGGTGGACTATGGCTACACCTTC
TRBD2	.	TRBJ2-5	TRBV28	CASTQRGRETQYF	TGTGCCAGCACCCAGCGGGGACGAGAGACCCAGTACTTC
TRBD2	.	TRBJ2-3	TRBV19	CASSIQGRADTQYF	TGTGCCAGTAGTATTCAAGGGAGGGCAGATACGCAGTATTTT
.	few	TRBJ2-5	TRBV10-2	CASSDGGGGASETQYF	TGCGCCAGCAGTGACGGGGGAGGGGGCGCGAGTGAGACCCAGTACTTC
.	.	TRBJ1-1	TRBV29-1	CSAKGPRPLNTEAFF	TGCAGCGCCAAGGGCCCACGCCCTTTGAACACTGAAGCTTTCTTT
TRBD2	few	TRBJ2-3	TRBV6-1	CASSRTVLAGGIGTDTQYF	TGTGCCAGCAGCCGGACGGTACTAGCGGGAGGCATCGGCACAGATACGCAGTATTTT
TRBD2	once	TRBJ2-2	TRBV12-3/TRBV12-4	CASRRTSGPPLNTGELFF	TGTGCCAGCAGACGGACTAGCGGGCCTCCACTGAACACCGGGGAGCTGTTTTTT
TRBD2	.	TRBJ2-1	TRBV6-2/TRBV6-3	CASSRLAGVTYNEQFF	TGTGCCAGCAGTAGACTAGCGGGGGTTACATACAATGAGCAGTTCTTC
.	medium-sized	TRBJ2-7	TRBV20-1	CSTRGKSSYEQYF	TGCAGTACCAGGGGCAAAAGCTCCTACGAGCAGTACTTC
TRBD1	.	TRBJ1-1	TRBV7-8	CASSPSTGGVGNTEAFF	TGTGCCAGCAGCCCCTCCACAGGGGGCGTGGGGAACACTGAAGCTTTCTTT
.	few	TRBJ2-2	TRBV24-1	CATSDQGPEGAGELFF	TGTGCCACCAGTGATCAGGGTCCCGAAGGCGCCGGGGAGCTGTTTTTT
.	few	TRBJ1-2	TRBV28	CASRGGVFGYTF	TGTGCCAGTCGGGGGGGGGTGTTTGGCTACACCTTC
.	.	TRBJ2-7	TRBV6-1	CASSVSVSETEQYF	TGTGCCAGCAGTGTATCGGTTTCGGAAACCGAGCAGTACTTC
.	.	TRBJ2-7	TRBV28	CASSSQQGQQYF	TGTGCCAGCAGTTCGCAACAGGGACAGCAGTACTTC
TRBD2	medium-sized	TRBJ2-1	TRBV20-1	CSARESGREYNEQFF	TGCAGTGCTAGAGAGAGCGGGAGGGAATACAATGAGCAGTTCTTC
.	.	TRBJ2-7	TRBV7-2	CASSSDGYPYEQYF	TGTGCCAGCAGCTCGGACGGGTACCCCTACGAGCAGTACTTC